This T cell receptor (beta chain) originates from a study of cytomegalovirus exposure and HLA in healthy donors. Background on the study: Earlier results showed roughly 120 million unique TCR beta sequences derived from 150 million to 200 million T cells. Whole-study findings and limits: As a later analysis showed, several of the most significant clusters appeared to be linked to common viral pathogens.

In the PCR, 60 Vbeta and 13 Jbeta primers were used. The data were produced by immunoSEQ multiplex PCR, yet TCRdb's version contains in-frame clones alone and is incomplete. Here the sample spans some 100,000 clones, more than 65% being singletons. Unrecorded immune exposure was likely among donors, who were nominally healthy when sampled. This clone is a singleton in its sample. Its antigen is undetermined. Sequenced material: PBMCs. The sequence was collected from a woman in her late teens or twenties in good health and CMV-seronegative.

The CDR3 spells CASSQTGSLGNEQFF. CDR3 nucleotides: TGTGCCAGCAGCCAAACAGGAAGCTTGGGCAATGAGCAGTTCTTC. This rearrangement joins TRBV11-2 to TRBJ2-1, with D possibly being TRBD1 (5 bases). V was shortened by 5 bases and J by 6 bases, with 17 bases between the two germline ends. The CDR3 is 15 residues long. The germline gives CDR1 SGHAT, CDR2 FQNNGV.